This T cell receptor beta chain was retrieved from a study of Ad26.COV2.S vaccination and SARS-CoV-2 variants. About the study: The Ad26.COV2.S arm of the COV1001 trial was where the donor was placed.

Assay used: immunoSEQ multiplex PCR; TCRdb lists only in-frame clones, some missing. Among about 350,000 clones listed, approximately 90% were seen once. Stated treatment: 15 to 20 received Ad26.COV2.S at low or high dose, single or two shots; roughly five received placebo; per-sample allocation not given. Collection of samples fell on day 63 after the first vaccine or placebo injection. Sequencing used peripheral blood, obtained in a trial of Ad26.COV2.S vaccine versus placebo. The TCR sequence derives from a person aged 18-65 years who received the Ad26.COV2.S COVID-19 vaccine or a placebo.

The CDR3 bases are TGTGCCAGCAGCTATAGCGGGAGAGTAACCGGGGAGCTGTTTTTT. It codes for CASSYSGRVTGELFF. The V and J genes are TRBV7-9 and TRBJ2-2; 9 bases map to TRBD2. The CDR3 contains 15 residues. Germline V gene sequence: CDR1 SEHNR, CDR2 FQNEAQ (reference sequence). Trimming at V came to 4 bases and at J to 5 bases, leaving 5 bases not matched to a gene. The variable domain in full, completed from reference TRBV7-9 and TRBJ2-2, reads DTGVSQNPRHKITKRGQNVTFRCDPISEHNRLYWYRQTLGQGPEFLTYFQNEAQLEKSRLLSDRFSAERPKGSFSTLEIQRTEQGDSAMYLCASSYSGRVTGELFFGEGSRLTVL.